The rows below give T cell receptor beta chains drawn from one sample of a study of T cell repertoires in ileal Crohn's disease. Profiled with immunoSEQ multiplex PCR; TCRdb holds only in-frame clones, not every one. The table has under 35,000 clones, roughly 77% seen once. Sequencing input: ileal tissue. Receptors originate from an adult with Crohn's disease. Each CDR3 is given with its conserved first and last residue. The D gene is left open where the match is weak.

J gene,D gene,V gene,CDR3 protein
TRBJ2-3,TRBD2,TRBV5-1,CASSGGGRTDTQYF
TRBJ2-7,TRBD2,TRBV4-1,CASSQETTRGGLRQYF
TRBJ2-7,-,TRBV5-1,CASSLALGGKQYF
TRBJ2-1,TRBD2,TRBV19,CASSRGGSNEQFF
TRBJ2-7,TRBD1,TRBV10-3,CAIGTGTYEQYF
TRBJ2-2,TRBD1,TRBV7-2,CASRQQGEATGELFF
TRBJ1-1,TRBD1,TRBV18,CASSPSGTAHTEAFF
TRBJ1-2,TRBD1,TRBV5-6,CASSWGDRGGSYTF
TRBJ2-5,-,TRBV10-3,CAISDSRETQYF
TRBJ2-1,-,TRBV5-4,CASTQIGRLYVNEQFF
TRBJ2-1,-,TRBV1,CTSGRTSSNEQFF
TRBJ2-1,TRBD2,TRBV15,CATSGDLAGRGNEQFF
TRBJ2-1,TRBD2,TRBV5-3,CARSFGLAGGEVEQFF
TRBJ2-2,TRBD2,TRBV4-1,CASSQGGKTSGRGSSGELFF
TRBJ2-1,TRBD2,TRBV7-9,CASSLATSGRHNEQFF
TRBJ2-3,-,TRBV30,CAWSVQDTQYF
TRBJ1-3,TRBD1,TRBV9,CASSPGTVAGNTIYF
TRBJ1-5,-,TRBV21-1,CASSKFCFRGQNSNQPQHF
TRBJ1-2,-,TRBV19,CASSIDASSRYAYTF
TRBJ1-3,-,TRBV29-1,CSAKGRREGSGNTIYF
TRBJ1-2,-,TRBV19,CASMGGHGYTF
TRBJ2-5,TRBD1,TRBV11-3,CASSLKRGGTGGQETQYF
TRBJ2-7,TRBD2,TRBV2,CASSDLLAGFGEQYF
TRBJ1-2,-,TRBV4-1,CASSQTGVYGYTF
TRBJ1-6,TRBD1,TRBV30,CAWRGQGRSPLHF
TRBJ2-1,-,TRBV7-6,CASSSRLSVIDEQFF
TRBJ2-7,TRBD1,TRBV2,CASSGTGISYEQYF
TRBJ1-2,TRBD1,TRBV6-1,CASSGGQGNYGYTF
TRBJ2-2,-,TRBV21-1,CASSKVAGQGALTGELFF
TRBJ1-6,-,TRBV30,CAWTPGPNSPLHF
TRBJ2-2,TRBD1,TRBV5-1,CASSFGTGPPGELFF
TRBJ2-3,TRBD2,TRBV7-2,CASSIQREVIDTQYF
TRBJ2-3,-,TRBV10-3,CAISPLGGAVTDTQYF
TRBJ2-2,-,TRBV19,CAVSHITNTGELFF
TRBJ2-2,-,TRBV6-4,CASSSGTDTGELFF
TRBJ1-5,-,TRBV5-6,CASSGQGSGGNQPQHF